The rows below give T cell receptor beta chains drawn from one sample of a study of blood T cell repertoires in COVID-19. Method: immunoSEQ multiplex PCR; TCRdb's copy keeps in-frame clones and lacks some. This table has about 180,000 clones, around three quarters appearing once. Sequenced input: peripheral blood. The receptor source for this set is a man between 70 and 80 years old with active or convalescent COVID-19. Both conserved end residues are part of each CDR3. The order of the fields is J gene, V gene, CDR3 protein.

TRBJ1-4	TRBV27	CASSFSGGFEKLFF
TRBJ2-3	TRBV19	CASSIGQGTTDTQYF
TRBJ1-2	TRBV18	CASSPAGGNYGYTF
TRBJ1-5	TRBV2	CAAQEGLSQPQHF
TRBJ2-1	TRBV27	CASSLRLGLGDNEQFF
TRBJ1-6	TRBV9	CASGQGIFNSPLHF
TRBJ1-4	TRBV5-6	CASSSYGGGEKLFF
TRBJ1-2	TRBV15	CATRDIGANGYTF
TRBJ2-3	TRBV2	CASSGTSGGLTDTQYF
TRBJ1-1	TRBV19	CASSFPGQGDTEAFF
TRBJ2-3	TRBV4-3	CASSPGGDTQYF
TRBJ1-1	TRBV7-9	CASSSEMNTEAFF
TRBJ2-3	TRBV7-6	CASSLVGTSGGYSTDTQYF
TRBJ2-1	TRBV2	CASSARRERYNEQFF
TRBJ2-1	TRBV6-2/TRBV6-3	CASSYSIGLAGDNEQFF
TRBJ1-2	TRBV29-1	CSVEGQRNYGYTF
TRBJ1-5	TRBV11-2	CASSLTGPNQPQHF
TRBJ1-1	TRBV12-3/TRBV12-4	CASSDDSYTEAFF
TRBJ1-1	TRBV6-4	CASSEPSRQFGDTEAFF
TRBJ2-3	TRBV11-2	CASRRGPTTQYF
TRBJ2-7	TRBV7-9	CASSLQETSYEQYF
TRBJ2-1	TRBV11-3	CASSLGRTYNEQFF
TRBJ2-7	TRBV5-1	CASSLLSPRRAGLYEQYF
TRBJ2-5	TRBV25-1	CASSAGTGPQETQYF
TRBJ2-5	TRBV10-3	CAIRDRGEETQYF
TRBJ2-7	TRBV5-8	CATHNLPYEQYF
TRBJ2-7	TRBV19	CASSISENSYEQYF
TRBJ2-1	TRBV30	CAWNKAGESEQFF